This T cell receptor (beta chain) was documented in a study of blood T cell repertoires in COVID-19. Sequencing was performed with immunoSEQ multiplex PCR; in TCRdb, only in-frame clones are kept and a portion is missing. The sample lists more than 95,000 clones; more than 70% were seen once. This clone was detected only a few times. Trimming stripped 5 bases from V and 6 bases from J, with 7 bases between. Per the germline V gene, CDR1 is SGHVS and CDR2 is FQNEAQ. This CDR3 comprises 12 residues. Sequencing was carried out using peripheral blood. This clonotype was sampled from a woman older than 75 with COVID-19, enrolled during active disease. The V call is TRBV7-8, the J call TRBJ2-2, with D possibly matching TRBD2 (5 bases). The CDR3 DNA sequence: TGTGCCAGCAGCCGGACTTCCGGGGAGCTGTTTTTT. Its protein product is CASSRTSGELFF.